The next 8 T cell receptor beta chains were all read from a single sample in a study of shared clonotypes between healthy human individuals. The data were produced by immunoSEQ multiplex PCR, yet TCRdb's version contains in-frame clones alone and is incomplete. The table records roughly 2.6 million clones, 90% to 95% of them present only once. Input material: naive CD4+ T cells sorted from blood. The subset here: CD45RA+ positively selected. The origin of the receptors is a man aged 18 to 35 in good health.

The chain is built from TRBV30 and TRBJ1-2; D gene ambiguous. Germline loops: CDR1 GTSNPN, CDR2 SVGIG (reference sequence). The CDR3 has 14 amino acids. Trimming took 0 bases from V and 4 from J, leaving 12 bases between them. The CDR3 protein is CAWSVLWASYGYTF. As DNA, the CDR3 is TGTGCCTGGAGTGTACTATGGGCGTCCTATGGCTACACCTTC.

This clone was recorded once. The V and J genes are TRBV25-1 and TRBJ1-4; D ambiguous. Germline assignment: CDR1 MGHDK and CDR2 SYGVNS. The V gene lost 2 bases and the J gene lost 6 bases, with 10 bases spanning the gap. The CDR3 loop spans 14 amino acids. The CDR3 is CASSERPGDEKLFF. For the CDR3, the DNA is TGTGCCAGCAGTGAAAGGCCCGGAGATGAAAAACTGTTTTTT.

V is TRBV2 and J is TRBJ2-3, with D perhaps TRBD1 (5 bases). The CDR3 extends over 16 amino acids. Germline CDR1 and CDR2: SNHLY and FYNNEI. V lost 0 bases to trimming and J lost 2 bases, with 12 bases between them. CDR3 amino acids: CASSEALRQNTDTQYF. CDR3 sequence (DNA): TGTGCCAGCAGTGAAGCCCTAAGACAGAACACAGATACGCAGTATTTT. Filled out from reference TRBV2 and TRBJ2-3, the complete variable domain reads EPEVTQTPSHQVTQMGQEVILRCVPISNHLYFYWYRQILGQKVEFLVSFYNNEISEKSEIFDDQFSVERPDGSNFTLKIRSTKLEDSAMYFCASSEALRQNTDTQYFGPGTRLTVL.

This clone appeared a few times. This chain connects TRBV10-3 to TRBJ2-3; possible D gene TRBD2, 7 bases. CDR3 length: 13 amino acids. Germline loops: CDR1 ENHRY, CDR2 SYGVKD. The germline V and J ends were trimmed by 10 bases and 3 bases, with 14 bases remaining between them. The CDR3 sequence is CATGGGGTDTQYF. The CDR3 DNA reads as TGTGCCACCGGGGGCGGGGGTACAGATACGCAGTATTTT.

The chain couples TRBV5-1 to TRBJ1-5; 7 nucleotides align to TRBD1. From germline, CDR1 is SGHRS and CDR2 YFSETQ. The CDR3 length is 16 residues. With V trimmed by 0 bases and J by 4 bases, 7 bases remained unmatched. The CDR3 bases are TGCGCCAGCAGCTTGGGTGGGACAGTGATGAATCAGCCCCAGCATTTT. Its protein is CASSLGGTVMNQPQHF.

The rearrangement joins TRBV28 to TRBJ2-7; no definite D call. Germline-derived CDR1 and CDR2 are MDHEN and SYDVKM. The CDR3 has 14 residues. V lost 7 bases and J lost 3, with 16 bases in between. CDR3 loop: CASTFGPGIYEQYF. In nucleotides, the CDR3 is TGTGCCAGCACTTTCGGACCTGGGATCTACGAGCAGTACTTC.

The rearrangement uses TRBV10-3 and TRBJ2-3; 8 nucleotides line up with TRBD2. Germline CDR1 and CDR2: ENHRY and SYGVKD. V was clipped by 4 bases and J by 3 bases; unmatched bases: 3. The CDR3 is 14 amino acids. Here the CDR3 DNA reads TGTGCCATCAGTGGGTCGGGGGGGACAGATACGCAGTATTTT. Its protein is CAISGSGGTDTQYF.

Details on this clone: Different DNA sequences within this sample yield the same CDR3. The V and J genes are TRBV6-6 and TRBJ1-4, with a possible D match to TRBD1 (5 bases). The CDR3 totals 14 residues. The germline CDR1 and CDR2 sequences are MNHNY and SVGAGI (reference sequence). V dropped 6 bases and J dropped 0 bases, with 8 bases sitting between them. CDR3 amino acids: CASSRGATNEKLFF. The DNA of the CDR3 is TGTGCCAGCAGCAGAGGGGCAACTAATGAAAAACTGTTTTTT.